The next 15 T cell receptor beta chains were all read from a single sample in a study of T cell responses to AZD1222 COVID-19 vaccine. Libraries were prepared by immunoSEQ multiplex PCR; TCRdb keeps only in-frame clonotypes and omits some of them. The sample comprises about 180,000 clones, 90% of which are singletons, and 2.5% to 3% rests with the top ten. Sequenced here: peripheral blood, sampled on day 0 of AZD1222 vaccination. These receptors were collected from an adult in good health.

This clone has only one observation. The chain couples TRBV6-5 to TRBJ1-4; D ambiguous. V lost 0 bases, J lost 0 bases, and 5 bases lay in between. The germline V gene has CDR1 MNHEY and CDR2 SVGAGI. This CDR3 is built from 15 residues. CDR3 nucleotide sequence: TGTGCCAGCAGTTACTCTCCTACAACTAATGAAAAACTGTTTTTT. This sequence encodes CASSYSPTTNEKLFF.

The V gene is TRBV19, the J gene TRBJ2-3, with D unclear. Trimming took off 6 bases at V and 0 bases at J, with 22 bases between the two ends. The CDR3 is 18 amino acids. The germline V gene encodes CDR1 LNHDA and CDR2 SQIVND (reference sequence). In DNA form, the CDR3 reads TGTGCCAGTAGCCCAAGACGGGCCCTGACGGCGAGCACAGATACGCAGTATTTT. Translated: CASSPRRALTASTDTQYF. The variable domain in full, completed from reference TRBV19 and TRBJ2-3, reads DGGITQSPKYLFRKEGQNVTLSCEQNLNHDAMYWYRQDPGQGLRLIYYSQIVNDFQKGDIAEGYSVSREKKESFPLTVTSAQKNPTAFYLCASSPRRALTASTDTQYFGPGTRLTVL.

The V gene is TRBV4-1, the J gene TRBJ1-4; D perhaps matches TRBD1 (5 bases). CDR3 size: 15 residues. Germline CDR1 reads MGHRA; CDR2 reads YSYEKL. V lost 1 base and J 6 bases, leaving 12 bases between the germline ends. The CDR3 DNA reads TGCGCCAGCAGCCAAGTGATAGAAGGGGATGAAAAACTGTTTTTT. As protein: CASSQVIEGDEKLFF.

The genes are TRBV5-1 and TRBJ2-3, with 16 bases fitting TRBD2. The germline CDR1 and CDR2 sequences are SGHRS and YFSETQ. The CDR3 length is 17 residues. With V trimmed by 5 bases and J by 5 bases, 8 bases remained unmatched. CDR3 nucleotide sequence: TGCGCCAGCAGTCCGGGACTAGCGGGGGGGATAAGAGATACGCAGTATTTT. Translating gives CASSPGLAGGIRDTQYF. Using reference TRBV5-1 and TRBJ2-3 for the parts outside the CDR3, the full variable domain is KAGVTQTPRYLIKTRGQQVTLSCSPISGHRSVSWYQQTPGQGLQFLFEYFSETQRNKGNFPGRFSGRQFSNSRSEMNVSTLELGDSALYLCASSPGLAGGIRDTQYFGPGTRLTVL.

This sequence joins TRBV4-3 and TRBJ1-2; D might be TRBD1 (6 bases). CDR1 LGHNA and CDR2 YSLEER come from the germline V gene. The length of the CDR3 is 13 residues. Deletions cut 3 bases from V and 6 bases from J, with 11 bases between. The CDR3 coding sequence is TGCGCCAGCAGCCATCACAGGGAAAATGGCTACACCTTC. It codes for CASSHHRENGYTF.

V and J are TRBV6-5 and TRBJ2-1; 8 bases agree with TRBD1. Germline V gene lookup returns CDR1 MNHEY and CDR2 SVGAGI. The J segment lost 3 bases and the V segment lost 5 bases, leaving 6 bases of the junction unmatched. This CDR3 region has 15 residues. CDR3 nucleotide sequence: TGTGCCAGCAGTCACGGGGACAGGAGCTACAATGAGCAGTTCTTC. Its protein product is CASSHGDRSYNEQFF.

The gene calls are TRBV9 and TRBJ2-5; weak D call: TRBD2 (5 bases). CDR3 size: 16 residues. Trimming stripped 0 bases from V and 5 bases from J, with 17 bases between. Germline V gene data show CDR1 as SGDLS and CDR2 as YYNGEE. CDR3 sequence reads: CASSVVGGEPMETQYF. The CDR3 nucleotides read TGTGCCAGCAGCGTAGTTGGTGGGGAGCCCATGGAGACCCAGTACTTC.

The rearrangement uses TRBV7-3 and TRBJ1-3; tentative D call: TRBD1 (6 bases). This CDR3 comprises 15 residues. Trimming took 6 bases from V and 0 from J, leaving 12 bases between them. Per the germline V gene, CDR1 is SGHTA and CDR2 is FQGTGA. The CDR3 DNA follows: TGTGCCAGCAGTGTCACAGGGAGCTCTGGAAACACCATATATTTT. Amino acids: CASSVTGSSGNTIYF.

This chain uses TRBV5-4 with TRBJ1-2; a weak D match, TRBD1 (5 bases). CDR1 is SGHNT, CDR2 YYREEE, per germline (reference sequence). V gave up 0 bases and J gave up 2 bases, with 14 bases separating them. This CDR3 comprises 16 residues. This CDR3 is CASSLAGGGGNYGYTF. The CDR3 bases are TGTGCCAGCAGCTTGGCGGGGGGTGGAGGGAACTATGGCTACACCTTC.

V and J are TRBV5-8 and TRBJ1-5; TRBD1 aligns across 11 bases. The V segment lost 4 bases and the J segment 4 bases; nucleotides outside the gene matches: 4. Germline CDR1 SGHTS, CDR2 YDEGEE. This CDR3 is 15 amino acids long. The CDR3 reads CASSMDRGQNQPQHF. The CDR3 coding sequence is TGTGCCAGCAGCATGGACAGGGGGCAAAATCAGCCCCAGCATTTT.

This clone was counted many times. This sequence joins TRBV7-9 and TRBJ2-7, with TRBD1 matching 8 bases. The CDR3 length is 13 residues. Germline-derived CDR1 and CDR2 are SEHNR and FQNEAQ (reference sequence). V dropped 5 bases and J dropped 6; count of bases not matched to a gene: 6. The CDR3 nucleotides read TGTGCCAGCAGCAGGGACAGGCTCGGCGAGCAGTACTTC. This sequence encodes CASSRDRLGEQYF.

This chain links TRBV29-1 with TRBJ1-1; D is uncertain. Germline CDR1 is SQVTM and CDR2 is ANQGSEA. This CDR3 comprises 14 residues. Trimming removed 5 bases at V and 6 bases at J, with 19 bases between. The CDR3 DNA reads TGCAGCGTTTCGATTAGGGCAGGATCCGCTGAAGCTTTCTTT. Translating gives CSVSIRAGSAEAFF.

V and J are TRBV11-3 and TRBJ2-2; possibly TRBD1 for D (6 bases). The ends were cut back, 2 bases at V and 5 bases at J, with 9 bases in the middle. This CDR3 is built from 14 residues. The germline gives CDR1 SGHNT, CDR2 YENEEA. The chain's CDR3 is CASSLNRATGELFF. The CDR3 DNA is TGTGCCAGCAGCTTAAACAGGGCTACCGGGGAGCTGTTTTTT.

The V gene is TRBV2, the J gene TRBJ2-7, with TRBD2 matching 10 bases. Germline V gene sequence: CDR1 SNHLY, CDR2 FYNNEI. The junction had 12 bases not matched to a gene; V was cut back by 7 bases and J by 3 bases. The CDR3 sequence is 16 residues long. CDR3 sequence (DNA): TGTGCCAGCACCCTCCTGGGGCTAGCGGGGGACTACGAGCAGTACTTC. Amino acids: CASTLLGLAGDYEQYF.

V usage is TRBV6-2 or TRBV6-3 and J usage is TRBJ2-7, with 10 bases matching TRBD2. Trimming took 4 bases from V and 4 from J; bases not matched to a gene: 10. This CDR3 contains 16 residues. CDR1 and CDR2 (germline): MNHEY, SVGEGT. The CDR3 nucleotides read TGTGCCAGCAGTTTTAAACTAGCGGGGTATTCGTACGAGCAGTACTTC. Its protein product is CASSFKLAGYSYEQYF.